This T cell receptor (beta chain) was identified in a study of control samples from healthy donors and cancer patients. The CDR3 spans 15 residues. Germline V lookup: CDR1 SGHRS, CDR2 YFSETQ. J was trimmed by 0 bases and V by 1 base; bases with no gene match: 4. Method: immunoSEQ multiplex PCR; TCRdb's copy keeps in-frame clones and lacks some. The sample lists 60,000 to 70,000 clones, around 85% occurring once. The sequencing input was blood. The sequence came from a man aged 35 to 55 in good health. V and J are TRBV5-1 and TRBJ2-7, with TRBD1 identical over 7 bases. CDR3 DNA sequence: TGCGCCAGCAGCTTGACGACAGGGAGCTCCTACGAGCAGTACTTC. Protein: CASSLTTGSSYEQYF.